This record concerns one T cell receptor beta chain sequence. Its recognized antigen is unknown. No base quality information exists; no much larger clone differs at one position. One collaborating source in Seattle enrolled patients while the patients were actively infected and followed the patients over time throughout the course of disease. Each collaborating institution followed its own protocols to collect whole blood in K2EDTA tubes. For TCRbeta analysis, collaborators shipped samples in one of three forms: frozen whole blood, isolated PBMCs, or DNA extracted from either of those sample types. This record belongs to a study of blood T cell repertoires in COVID-19 (dated by TCRdb to 2018 to 2021). Broadly, across the study: Collaborator samples came from the United States, Italy and Spain and covered acute and convalescent phases of COVID-19. The prospective study material was composed of cDNA or gDNA derived from T cells, B-cell-depleted T cells, or PBMCs. Deeply sampled blood TCRbeta repertoires from subjects exposed to, actively infected with, or recovered from COVID-19 were included in the dataset. The repertoires were released in a freely available public database meant as a resource for research on the immune response to SARS-CoV-2. The samples were drawn from the first 160 participants of the ongoing ImmuneRACE study and from some 1,300 subjects provided by 6 global collaborators. Nearly every sample came with metadata listing a de-identified subject ID, COVID-19 status, age in years and sex. Where HLA class I and class II types were available, the types were taken from metadata supplied by the sample provider, not from assay-based typing. The research as a whole found: The amount of clinical and demographic metadata varied by source and participant and was provided uncurated.

TCRbeta CDR3 regions were amplified from genomic DNA by means of the immunoSEQ Assay, a bias-controlled multiplex PCR. Turning to the authors' computational methods: The number of nucleated cells in each sample was estimated from the amplification of reference gene primers within the assay. Sequence reads were collapsed and filtered to measure the absolute abundance of every unique TCRbeta CDR3 rearrangement. For each sample, productive Simpson clonality was calculated as the square root of Simpson's diversity index over productive rearrangements. The immuneACCESS repertoire file appears here via TCRdb, limited to in-frame rearrangements. These files lack a portion of the clones; in checked studies, under half of the deficit traces to unresolved V genes, and the cause of the others is not known. D and trimming were read from the DNA, whereas the V and J calls and clone size are those reported in that table. For this sample the table gives 150,000 to 200,000 clones, of which roughly 90% were detected only once. 9.5% to 12% of the sample comes from the top ten.

The sequence was obtained from a woman in her sixties or seventies with COVID-19, enrolled during active disease. Sequencing input: peripheral blood.

CDR3 region: CASSPPSRVTGELFF. In nucleotide form, the sequence is TGTGCCAGCTCACCACCGTCCAGGGTCACCGGGGAGCTGTTTTTT. This receptor chain uses TRBV18 and TRBJ2-2; matching of 5 bases hints at TRBD1 as the D gene. For CDR1 and CDR2, the germline V gene lists KGHSH and LQKENI. Relative to germline, V is 0 bases shorter and J is 4 bases shorter, with 9 bases between their ends. From cysteine to phenylalanine, the CDR3 is 15 amino acids long. This entry keeps only the CDR3 DNA: 45 bases, framed from base 1. Reference TRBV18 and TRBJ2-2 genes cover what lies past the CDR3, so the full variable domain is NAGVMQNPRHLVRRRGQEARLRCSPMKGHSHVYWYRQLPEEGLKFMVYLQKENIIDESGMPKERFSAEFPKEGPSILRIQQVVRGDSAAYFCASSPPSRVTGELFFGEGSRLTVL.